A selection of T cell receptor beta chains follows, all from one sample in a study of T cell repertoires in ileal Crohn's disease. The method was immunoSEQ multiplex PCR; TCRdb's version includes in-frame clones alone and lacks a portion of them. This sample has some 10,000 clones, with around 82% found just once. Sequenced: ileal tissue. Receptor source: an adult with Crohn's disease. CDR3s include the opening cysteine and the closing phenylalanine or tryptophan. D genes are given only for firm matches. The size of a clone is reported for some rows only, either as once, few or many, or as a class for expanded clones.

TRBV7-6,TRBJ2-1,TRBD2,few,TGTGCCAGCAGCCCGGGGACTAGCGTGGACCCCTACAATGAGCAGTTCTTC,CASSPGTSVDPYNEQFF
TRBV11-2,TRBJ1-6,TRBD1,few,TGTGCCAGCAGCGATCGGGACAGTTCACCCCTCCACTTT,CASSDRDSSPLHF
TRBV19,TRBJ1-2,-,-,TGTGCCAGTAGTCCCGGACGGACTAATGGCTACACCTTC,CASSPGRTNGYTF
TRBV18,TRBJ2-3,TRBD2,-,TGTGCCAGCTCACCACCCCCAGAGCTAGCGGGGAGAGATACGCAGTATTTT,CASSPPPELAGRDTQYF
TRBV2,TRBJ1-1,-,-,TGTGCCAGCACGGGGAGAACGAACACTGAAGCTTTCTTT,CASTGRTNTEAFF
TRBV7-9,TRBJ1-1,-,-,TGTGCCAGCAGCCCGGGACATCAACCGAACACTGAAGCTTTCTTT,CASSPGHQPNTEAFF
TRBV11-1,TRBJ2-5,TRBD2,few,TGTGCCAGCAGCTTCCTGAAGCGGGAGTGGATTGAGACCCAGTACTTC,CASSFLKREWIETQYF
TRBV7-9,TRBJ2-7,TRBD1,-,TGTGCCAGCAGCTTAGCGTCCGGGACAGGGTACTACGAGCAGTACTTC,CASSLASGTGYYEQYF
TRBV18,TRBJ2-7,TRBD1,-,TGTGCCAGCTCACCTAGAACAGGGGGCTACGAGCAGTACTTC,CASSPRTGGYEQYF
TRBV4-2,TRBJ2-1,TRBD2,-,TGTGCCAGCAGCACGAGACTAGCGGGACCTTTACGGGATGAGCAGTTCTTC,CASSTRLAGPLRDEQFF
TRBV5-1,TRBJ1-4,TRBD1,-,TGCGCCAGCAGCTCGGACGGACAGGGTCGGAATGAAAAACTGTTTTTT,CASSSDGQGRNEKLFF
TRBV27,TRBJ2-7,-,-,TGTGCCAGCAGTCCGTACACTCCGGGACTCGCCTACGAGCAGTACTTC,CASSPYTPGLAYEQYF
TRBV30,TRBJ2-5,TRBD2,-,TGTGCCTGGGCTCGGGGGGGCCCTCAAGAGACCCAGTACTTC,CAWARGGPQETQYF